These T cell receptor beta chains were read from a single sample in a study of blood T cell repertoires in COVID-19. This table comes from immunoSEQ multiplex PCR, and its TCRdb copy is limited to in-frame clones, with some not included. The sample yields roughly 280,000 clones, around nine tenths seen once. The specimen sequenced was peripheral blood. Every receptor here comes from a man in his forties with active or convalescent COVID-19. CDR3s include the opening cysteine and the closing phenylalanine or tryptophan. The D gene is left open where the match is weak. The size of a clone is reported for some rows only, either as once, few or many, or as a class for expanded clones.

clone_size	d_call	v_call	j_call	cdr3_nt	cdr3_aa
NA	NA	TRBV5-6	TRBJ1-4	TGTGCCAGCAGCTTGGTGTCGGATGAAAAACTGTTTTTT	CASSLVSDEKLFF
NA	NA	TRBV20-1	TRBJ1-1	TGCAGTGCTAGTCCCAGTGGAGTGATGGCTTTCTTT	CSASPSGVMAFF
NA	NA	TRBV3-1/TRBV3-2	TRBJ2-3	TGTGCCAGCAGCTGGGGCTTCACAGATACGCAGTATTTT	CASSWGFTDTQYF
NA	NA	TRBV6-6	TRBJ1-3	TGTGCCAGCAGTTATCCGGGTAGTCCTGGAAACACCATATATTTT	CASSYPGSPGNTIYF
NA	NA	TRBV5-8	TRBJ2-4	TGTGCCAGCAGCTCAGGACAGCTTCTAGCCAAAAACATTCAGTACTTC	CASSSGQLLAKNIQYF
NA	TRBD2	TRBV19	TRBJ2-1	TGTGCCAGTAGACTAAGCGGGAGCTCCTACAATGAGCAGTTCTTC	CASRLSGSSYNEQFF
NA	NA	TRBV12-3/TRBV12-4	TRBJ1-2	TGTGCCAGCAGTCCGCAGGGGAGCTACACCTTC	CASSPQGSYTF
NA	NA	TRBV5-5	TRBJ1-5	TGTGCCAGCAGCTTGCGGGGGGCGCAAAGTTGGAATCAGCCCCAGCATTTT	CASSLRGAQSWNQPQHF
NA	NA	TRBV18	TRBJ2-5	TGTGCCAGCTCACCACCGGGAGGTGCCGAGACCCAGTACTTC	CASSPPGGAETQYF
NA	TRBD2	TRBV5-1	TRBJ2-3	TGCGCCAGCAGCTGGGGACTAGCCCAGAAGGGCACAGATACGCAGTATTTT	CASSWGLAQKGTDTQYF
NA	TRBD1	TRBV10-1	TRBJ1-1	TGCGCCAGCAGTTCCGGGACAGGGGGGACTGAAGCTTTCTTT	CASSSGTGGTEAFF
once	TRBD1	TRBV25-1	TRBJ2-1	TGTGCCAGCAGTGGACAGGGCTTATACAATGAGCAGTTCTTC	CASSGQGLYNEQFF
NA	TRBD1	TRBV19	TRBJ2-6	TGTGCCAGTAGTATCGGGACAGCTGGGGCCAACGTCCTGACTTTC	CASSIGTAGANVLTF
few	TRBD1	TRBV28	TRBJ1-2	TGTGCCAGCAGTTCCCCCCGGACAGGGAGCAGCTACACCTTC	CASSSPRTGSSYTF
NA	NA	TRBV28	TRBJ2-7	TGTGCCAGCAGCTCGGTCAGCGACGAGCAGTACTTC	CASSSVSDEQYF
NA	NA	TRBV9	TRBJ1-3	TGTGCCAGCAGCGTAGGACTGGCGACCACCATATATTTT	CASSVGLATTIYF
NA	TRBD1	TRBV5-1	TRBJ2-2	TGCGCCAGCAGCAAGGGACAGGGCTTCTACACCGGGGAGCTGTTTTTT	CASSKGQGFYTGELFF
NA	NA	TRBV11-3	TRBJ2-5	TGTGCCAGCAGTCGAGGGCGCGGGGAGACCCAGTACTTC	CASSRGRGETQYF
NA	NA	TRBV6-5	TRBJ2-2	TGTGCCAGCAGTTACGGCACAGGACCCACCGGGGAGCTGTTTTTT	CASSYGTGPTGELFF
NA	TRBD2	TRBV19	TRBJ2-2	TGTGCCAGTAGTACCCGCGGGGGGCGCACCACCGGGGAGCTGTTTTTT	CASSTRGGRTTGELFF
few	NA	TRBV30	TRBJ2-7	TGTGCCTGGAGTAATGTCGGGGAGCAGTACTTC	CAWSNVGEQYF
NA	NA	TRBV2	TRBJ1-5	TGTGCCAGCAGTGTCGGGGGGAACCAGCCCCAGCATTTT	CASSVGGNQPQHF
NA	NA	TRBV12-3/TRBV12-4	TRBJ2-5	TGTGCCAGCAGTTTCGGACTTGATGAGACCCAGTACTTC	CASSFGLDETQYF
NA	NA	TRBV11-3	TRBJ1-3	TGTGCCAGCAGCCTCGGGATCACAAACACCATATATTTT	CASSLGITNTIYF
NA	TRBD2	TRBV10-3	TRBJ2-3	TGTGCCACCATAGGGGATAGCGGGAGCCACCACCTCACAGATACGCAGTATTTT	CATIGDSGSHHLTDTQYF
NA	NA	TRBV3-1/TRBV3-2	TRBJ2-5	TGTGCCAGCAGCCAGCGGGGAACTAAAGAGACCCAGTACTTC	CASSQRGTKETQYF
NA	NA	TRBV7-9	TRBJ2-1	TGTGCCAGCAGCTTAGAGCGGAACTCCTACAATGAGCAGTTCTTC	CASSLERNSYNEQFF
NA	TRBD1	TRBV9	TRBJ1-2	TGTGCCAGCAGCGTTATGGGACAGGCCTCTGGCTACACCTTC	CASSVMGQASGYTF
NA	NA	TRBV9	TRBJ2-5	TGTGCCAGCAGCGTAGGTAGTGTTGAGTCAGAGACCCAGTACTTC	CASSVGSVESETQYF
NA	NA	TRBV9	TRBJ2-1	TGTGCCAGCAGCGTAGGGGTCCGCGGGGTCTACAATGAGCAGTTCTTC	CASSVGVRGVYNEQFF
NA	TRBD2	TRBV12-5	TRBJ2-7	TGTGCTAGTGGTTTGCCCGGGACTAGCGGGAGGGCCCCTGGCGAGCAGTACTTC	CASGLPGTSGRAPGEQYF